This T cell receptor (beta chain) was retrieved from a study of blood T cell repertoires in COVID-19. Study overall: T cells, B-cell-depleted T cells, or PBMCs provided the cDNA or gDNA that served as material.

Losses at the gene ends were 4 bases for V and 5 bases for J; bases not matched to a gene: 8. CDR1 SGHRS and CDR2 YFSETQ come from the germline V gene. There are 15 residues in the CDR3. Method: immunoSEQ multiplex PCR; TCRdb's copy keeps in-frame clones and lacks some. This sample has roughly 260,000 clones, with roughly nine tenths found just once. Sequenced input: peripheral blood. The chain links TRBV5-1 to TRBJ1-4; TRBD1 agrees at 7 bases. This clonotype was obtained from a woman between 45 and 65 years old who had recovered from COVID-19. CDR3 bases: TGCGCCAGCAGCGGATCCGGGACAGCGAATGAAAAACTGTTTTTT. Translated, it gives CASSGSGTANEKLFF.